This TCR beta chain comes out of a study of T cells after yellow fever vaccination. Overall study results and limits: Most clones from primary vaccination resurfaced after the booster (about 96% CD4, over 75% CD8). Abundant clonotypes from the bulk population could contaminate FACS-sorted repertoires.

The TCR cDNA carried a universal primer site and UMIs from 5'RACE template switching. MiXCR, run by TCRdb on the 5' RACE reads, gives a single entry per CDR3 protein. This sample has 300,000 to 400,000 distinct CDR3 sequences, with around 13% found just once. With regard to this clonotype: The antigen is unknown.

Germline CDR1 SGHNT, CDR2 YYREEE (reference sequence). This CDR3 has 17 amino acids. V shed 0 bases and J shed 5 bases, with 20 bases lying between them. The chain joins TRBV5-4 to TRBJ2-5, with a weak D call TRBD1 (7 bases). The sequence derives from a man younger than 35 who received the YFV17D yellow fever vaccine. The sample consisted of CD4+ T cells sorted from PBMCs, taken 15 days after the yellow fever booster vaccination. The CDR3 sequence is CASSLAGRRGVQETQYF. CDR3 DNA sequence: TGTGCCAGCAGCTTGGCAGGGCGCAGGGGGGTTCAGGAGACCCAGTACTTC.